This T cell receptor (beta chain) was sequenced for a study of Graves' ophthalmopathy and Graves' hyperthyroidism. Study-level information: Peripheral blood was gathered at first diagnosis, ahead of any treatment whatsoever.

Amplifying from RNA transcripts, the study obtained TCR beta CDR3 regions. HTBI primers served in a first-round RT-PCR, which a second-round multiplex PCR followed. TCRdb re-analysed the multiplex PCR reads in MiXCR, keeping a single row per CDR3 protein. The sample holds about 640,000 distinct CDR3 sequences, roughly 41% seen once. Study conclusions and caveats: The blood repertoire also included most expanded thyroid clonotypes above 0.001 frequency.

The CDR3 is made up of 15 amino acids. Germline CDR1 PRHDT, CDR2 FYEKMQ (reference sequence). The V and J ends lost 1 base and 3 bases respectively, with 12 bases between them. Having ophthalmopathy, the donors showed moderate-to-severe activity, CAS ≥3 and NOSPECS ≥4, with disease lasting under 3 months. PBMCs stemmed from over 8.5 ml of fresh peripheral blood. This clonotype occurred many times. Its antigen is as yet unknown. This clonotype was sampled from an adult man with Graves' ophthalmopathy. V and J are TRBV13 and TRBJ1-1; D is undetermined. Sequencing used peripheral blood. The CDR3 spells CASSLVLGHDTEAFF. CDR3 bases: TGTGCCAGCAGCTTAGTTTTGGGCCACGACACTGAAGCTTTCTTT.